Sequencing of this T cell receptor (beta chain) was carried out in a study of blood T cell repertoires in COVID-19. Germline lookup yields CDR1 SNHLY and CDR2 FYNNEI. CDR3 length: 12 amino acids. V was clipped by 9 bases and J by 0 bases, with 8 bases between them. Original data processing: Reference gene primer amplification gave nucleated cell count estimates. The data were produced by immunoSEQ multiplex PCR, yet TCRdb's version contains in-frame clones alone and is incomplete. The V and J calls and clone size were taken over from that table, and D and trimming were inferred from the DNA. This sample has under 100,000 clones; 89% occur once, and the top ten carry about 3.2%.

This receptor was obtained from a woman in her 70s with acute or convalescent COVID-19. The chain couples TRBV2 to TRBJ1-1; TRBD1 might be the D (5 bases). The sample taken for sequencing was peripheral blood. The CDR3 sequence: CASGGVNTEAFF. The CDR3 DNA is TGTGCCAGTGGAGGGGTGAACACTGAAGCTTTCTTT. Full variable domain (rest looked up from reference TRBV2 and TRBJ1-1): EPEVTQTPSHQVTQMGQEVILRCVPISNHLYFYWYRQILGQKVEFLVSFYNNEISEKSEIFDDQFSVERPDGSNFTLKIRSTKLEDSAMYFCASGGVNTEAFFGQGTRLTVV.